The 21 T cell receptor beta chains given below trace back to one sample, sequenced in a study of a mutant IDH1 vaccine in newly diagnosed glioma. The antigens of these receptors remain unknown. The repertoire was sequenced with immunoSEQ multiplex PCR; TCRdb's copy has only in-frame clones and lacks some. Among around 27,000 clones, around 77% were seen once, and the ten largest hold approximately 8.3%. Time point given: week 11, during vaccination. Alongside topical imiquimod, each dose of vaccine comprised 300 ug of mutant IDH1 20-mer peptide. The specimen was PBMCs, collected from a glioma patient whose treatment included an IDH1 peptide vaccine. The receptor source for this set is a woman between 18 and 30 years old with glioma.

V and J are TRBV7-6 and TRBJ1-5; no firm D call. CDR3 size: 13 residues. V was cut by 3 bases and J by 2 bases, with 5 bases left in between. The germline V gene encodes CDR1 SGHVS and CDR2 FNYEAQ. The CDR3 DNA reads TGTGCCAGCAGCTTGAGTGGCAATCAGCCCCAGCATTTT. As protein: CASSLSGNQPQHF.

The gene calls are TRBV18 and TRBJ2-2; the D is unclear. V lost 3 bases, J lost 4 bases, and 9 bases lay in between. Germline CDR1 is KGHSH and CDR2 is LQKENI. The CDR3 is 14 residues long. This CDR3 is CASSPSHLTGELFF. CDR3 nucleotide sequence: TGTGCCAGCTCACCCTCGCATCTCACCGGGGAGCTGTTTTTT. The whole variable domain, remainder taken from reference TRBV18 and TRBJ2-2, is NAGVMQNPRHLVRRRGQEARLRCSPMKGHSHVYWYRQLPEEGLKFMVYLQKENIIDESGMPKERFSAEFPKEGPSILRIQQVVRGDSAAYFCASSPSHLTGELFFGEGSRLTVL.

The chain links TRBV18 to TRBJ2-7, with unresolved D. V lost 6 bases and J lost 6, with 18 bases in between. Germline assignment: CDR1 KGHSH and CDR2 LQKENI. The CDR3 spans 14 residues. CDR3 nucleotides: TGTGCCAGCTCGTCATCCGGGCTTTTGGGCGAGCAGTACTTC. It yields the protein CASSSSGLLGEQYF.

The chain joins TRBV4-3 to TRBJ2-2; 10 bases map to TRBD2. Germline values: CDR1 LGHNA, CDR2 YSLEER. V gave up 6 bases and J gave up 2 bases; unmatched junction bases: 3. The CDR3 runs to 15 residues. CDR3 region: CASRLAGTNTGELFF. In nucleotides, the CDR3 is TGCGCCAGCAGACTAGCGGGAACCAACACCGGGGAGCTGTTTTTT.

The chain combines TRBV2 with TRBJ1-2, with D tentatively TRBD1 (5 bases). Germline V CDR1 and CDR2: SNHLY, FYNNEI. The CDR3 has 14 residues. V was trimmed by 6 bases and J by 0 bases, leaving 11 bases between them. The CDR3 DNA reads TGTGCCAGCAGCCTGACAGTAGCTAACTATGGCTACACCTTC. Translation: CASSLTVANYGYTF.

This clone was detected only once. The V call is TRBV6-1, the J call TRBJ2-7, with D maybe TRBD2 (5 bases). Germline CDR1 and CDR2: MNHNS and SASEGT. The CDR3 runs 16 residues. The germline V and J ends were trimmed by 4 bases and 0 bases, with 16 bases remaining between them. CDR3 DNA sequence: TGTGCCAGCAGTGGAAGCCCGGACTCTAGCTCCTACGAGCAGTACTTC. Protein: CASSGSPDSSSYEQYF.

This clone was seen a few times. The chain has TRBV4-2 and TRBJ2-1; D is possibly TRBD2 (6 bases). V dropped 0 bases and J dropped 1 base, with 10 bases sitting between them. The CDR3 covers 16 residues. Germline values: CDR1 LGHNA, CDR2 YNFKEQ. The CDR3 protein is CASSQDELASYNEQFF. The CDR3 DNA reads as TGTGCCAGCAGCCAAGATGAACTAGCTTCCTACAATGAGCAGTTCTTC.

The gene calls are TRBV2 and TRBJ1-5; D might be TRBD1 (5 bases). Deletions cut 5 bases from V and 4 bases from J, with 9 bases between. Germline assignment: CDR1 SNHLY and CDR2 FYNNEI. The CDR3 covers 13 residues. The CDR3 coding sequence is TGTGCCAGCAGTTCACAGGAGAATCAGCCCCAGCATTTT. Amino acid sequence: CASSSQENQPQHF. Using reference TRBV2 and TRBJ1-5 for the parts outside the CDR3, the full variable domain is EPEVTQTPSHQVTQMGQEVILRCVPISNHLYFYWYRQILGQKVEFLVSFYNNEISEKSEIFDDQFSVERPDGSNFTLKIRSTKLEDSAMYFCASSSQENQPQHFGDGTRLSIL.

This clone is deemed medium-sized (0.01 to 0.1%). The chain joins TRBV9 to TRBJ1-1; a possible D gene is TRBD1 (5 bases). From germline, CDR1 is SGDLS and CDR2 YYNGEE. With 3 bases removed from V and 4 bases from J, the gap between germline ends came to 13 bases. CDR3 length: 14 amino acids. DNA for the CDR3: TGTGCCAGCAGCGCCCCCGGGGCAGCCACTGAAGCTTTCTTT. Its protein product is CASSAPGAATEAFF.

This clone was recorded a few times. V gene TRBV7-3 combines with J gene TRBJ1-1, with D unclear. Trimming cost V 5 bases and J 1 base, with 11 bases left between them. The CDR3 runs 14 residues. CDR1 and CDR2 (germline): SGHTA, FQGTGA. The CDR3 reads CASSEGRANTEAFF. The CDR3, as DNA: TGTGCCAGCAGCGAAGGTAGGGCGAACACTGAAGCTTTCTTT.

This clone has more than one count but fewer than ten. CDR3 bases: TGTGCCTGGAGTATATACGCCATGAGGAACACCATATATTTT. This codes for CAWSIYAMRNTIYF. The chain links TRBV30 to TRBJ1-3; D ambiguous. The CDR3 runs 14 residues. The germline V gene has CDR1 GTSNPN and CDR2 SVGIG (reference sequence). With 2 bases removed from V and 7 bases from J, the gap between germline ends came to 15 bases.

The V call is TRBV2, the J call TRBJ1-5, with D perhaps TRBD1 (6 bases). CDR1 and CDR2 (germline): SNHLY, FYNNEI. This CDR3 comprises 17 residues. V shed 3 bases and J shed 3 bases, with 18 bases lying between them. The CDR3 DNA reads as TGTGCCAGCAGTGAGAAGGAGGGGGACCCTTTCAATCAGCCCCAGCATTTT. Translating it yields CASSEKEGDPFNQPQHF.

This sequence joins TRBV25-1 and TRBJ1-2, with D possibly matching TRBD1 (5 bases). This CDR3 is built from 13 residues. V was shortened by 6 bases and J by 7 bases, with 15 bases between the two germline ends. Per germline, CDR1 MGHDK and CDR2 SYGVNS. CDR3 bases: TGTGCCAGCAGCGCCCCGGACATGCGTGGCTACACCTTC. This codes for CASSAPDMRGYTF.

The chain employs TRBV6-1 and TRBJ1-4; possible D gene TRBD1, 5 bases. Germline CDR1 reads MNHNS; CDR2 reads SASEGT. The CDR3 covers 14 residues. Trimming took off 10 bases at V and 5 bases at J, with 17 bases between the two ends. The CDR3 DNA reads as TGTGCCATTAAATCCGGGACGGAGAATGAAAAACTGTTTTTT. Protein: CAIKSGTENEKLFF.

The chain combines TRBV7-9 with TRBJ2-7; possible D gene TRBD1, 5 bases. Germline V gives CDR1 SEHNR, CDR2 FQNEAQ (reference sequence). The CDR3 runs 12 residues. V shed 8 bases and J shed 2 bases, with 10 bases lying between them. The CDR3 DNA sequence: TGTGCCAGCCGTGGGGCAGCCTACGAGCAGTACTTC. Amino acids: CASRGAAYEQYF.

This clone was observed a handful of times. The chain couples TRBV27 to TRBJ2-2, with 8 bases lining up with TRBD1. Germline CDR1 is MNHEY and CDR2 is SMNVEV (reference sequence). The CDR3 is 15 residues long. The ends lost 5 bases at V and 6 bases at J; junction bases unmatched: 8. CDR3: CASSPRTGIPGELFF. In DNA, the CDR3 is TGTGCCAGCAGTCCTCGGACAGGGATACCCGGGGAGCTGTTTTTT.

This rearrangement joins TRBV4-1 to TRBJ2-4; weak D call: TRBD1 (5 bases). The CDR3 is made up of 14 amino acids. Germline assignment: CDR1 MGHRA and CDR2 YSYEKL. V lost 4 bases, J lost 5 bases, and 12 bases lay in between. The CDR3 protein is CASSLRVPENIQYF. CDR3 nucleotide sequence: TGCGCCAGCAGCCTCAGGGTACCTGAAAACATTCAGTACTTC.

V usage is TRBV7-2 and J usage is TRBJ2-7, with 7 bases identical to TRBD1. CDR3 length equals 13 residues. Germline trimming cut 1 base from V and 5 bases from J; bases unmatched to any gene: 2. Per germline, CDR1 SGHTA and CDR2 FQGNSA. CDR3 sequence (DNA): TGTGCCAGCAGCTTAGTGACAGGGAACGAGCAGTACTTC. Protein: CASSLVTGNEQYF.

The chain recombines TRBV5-6 with TRBJ2-1, with TRBD2 identical over 7 bases. CDR3 size: 12 residues. Germline V gene sequence: CDR1 SGHDT, CDR2 YYEEEE. V shed 0 bases and J 14 bases; nucleotides not matched to a gene: 5. CDR3 DNA sequence: TGTGCCAGCAGCTTGGTGGGAGGGAGGAAGTTCTTC. Its protein is CASSLVGGRKFF.

This clone was seen a single time. The chain links TRBV28 to TRBJ1-5; tentative D call: TRBD1 (5 bases). This CDR3 is built from 15 residues. Trimming shortened V by 4 bases and J by 2 bases, and 12 bases separated the two germline ends. Germline values: CDR1 MDHEN, CDR2 SYDVKM. The CDR3 loop is CASSWALGGNQPQHF. In nucleotides, the CDR3 is TGTGCCAGCAGTTGGGCGTTGGGGGGCAATCAGCCCCAGCATTTT.

V gene TRBV2 combines with J gene TRBJ1-1; TRBD1 might be the D (5 bases). From germline, CDR1 is SNHLY and CDR2 FYNNEI. V lost 3 bases and J lost 4, with 9 bases in between. The CDR3 extends over 13 amino acids. The DNA for the CDR3 is TGTGCCAGCAGTGATCTGGGGACCACTGAAGCTTTCTTT. It encodes CASSDLGTTEAFF.